This TCR beta chain emerged from a study of blood T cell repertoires in COVID-19. This CDR3 spans 15 amino acids. V was clipped by 6 bases and J by 7 bases; unmatched bases: 5. Per germline, CDR1 LNHDA and CDR2 SQIVND (reference sequence). Using immunoSEQ multiplex PCR, the repertoire was profiled, and TCRdb retains in-frame clones only, with some absent. The data show about 160,000 clones, about four fifths seen once. The gene calls are TRBV19 and TRBJ2-1; 14 nucleotides align to TRBD2. The sequencing input was peripheral blood. The source of this sequence is a woman aged 55-69 years with COVID-19, enrolled during active disease. CDR3 nucleotides: TGTGCCAGTAGCCCGAGGACTAGCGGGGGGAATGAGCAGTTCTTC. Its protein is CASSPRTSGGNEQFF. Using reference TRBV19 and TRBJ2-1 for the parts outside the CDR3, the full variable domain is DGGITQSPKYLFRKEGQNVTLSCEQNLNHDAMYWYRQDPGQGLRLIYYSQIVNDFQKGDIAEGYSVSREKKESFPLTVTSAQKNPTAFYLCASSPRTSGGNEQFFGPGTRLTVL.